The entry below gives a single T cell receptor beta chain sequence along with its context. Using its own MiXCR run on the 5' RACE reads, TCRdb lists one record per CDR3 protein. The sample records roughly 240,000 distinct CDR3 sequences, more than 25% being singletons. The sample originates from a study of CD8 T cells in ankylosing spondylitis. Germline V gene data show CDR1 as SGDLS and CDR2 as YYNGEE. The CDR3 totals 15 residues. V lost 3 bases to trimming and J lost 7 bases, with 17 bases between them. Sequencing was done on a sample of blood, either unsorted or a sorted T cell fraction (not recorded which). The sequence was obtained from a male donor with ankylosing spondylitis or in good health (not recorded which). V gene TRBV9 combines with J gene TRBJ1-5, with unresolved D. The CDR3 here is CASSAHGPRRQPQHF. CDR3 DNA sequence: TGTGCCAGCAGCGCCCACGGTCCGCGTCGCCAGCCCCAGCATTTT.